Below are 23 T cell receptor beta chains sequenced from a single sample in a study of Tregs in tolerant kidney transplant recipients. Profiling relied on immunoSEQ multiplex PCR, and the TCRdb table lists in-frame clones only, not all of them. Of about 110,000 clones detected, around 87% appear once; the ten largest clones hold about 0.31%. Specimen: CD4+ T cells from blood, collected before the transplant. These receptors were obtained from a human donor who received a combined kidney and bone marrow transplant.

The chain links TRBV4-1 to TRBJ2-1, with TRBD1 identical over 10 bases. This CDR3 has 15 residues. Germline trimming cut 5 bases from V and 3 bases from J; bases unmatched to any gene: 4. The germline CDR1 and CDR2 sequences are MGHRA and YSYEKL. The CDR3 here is CASSSRDRGYNEQFF. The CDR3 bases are TGCGCCAGCAGCTCCCGGGACAGGGGCTACAATGAGCAGTTCTTC.

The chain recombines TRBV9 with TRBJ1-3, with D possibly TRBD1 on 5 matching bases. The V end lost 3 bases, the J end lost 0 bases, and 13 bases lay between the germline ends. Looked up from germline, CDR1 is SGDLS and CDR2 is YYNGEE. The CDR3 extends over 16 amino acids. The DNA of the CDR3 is TGTGCCAGCAGCGCCGATCAGGGCAGCTCTGGAAACACCATATATTTT. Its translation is CASSADQGSSGNTIYF.

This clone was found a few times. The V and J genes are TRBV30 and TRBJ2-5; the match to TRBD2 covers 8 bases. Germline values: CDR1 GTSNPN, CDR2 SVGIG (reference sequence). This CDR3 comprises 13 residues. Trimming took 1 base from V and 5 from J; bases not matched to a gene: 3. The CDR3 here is CAWSGRGGETQYF. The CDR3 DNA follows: TGTGCCTGGAGTGGCCGGGGGGGGGAGACCCAGTACTTC.

CDR3 in DNA: TGTGCCAGCAGCCGCAGCGGGGGACTCGGAGATACGCAGTATTTT. It yields the protein CASSRSGGLGDTQYF. The chain has TRBV7-7 and TRBJ2-3; 8 positions agree with TRBD2. Trimming at V came to 5 bases and at J to 5 bases, leaving 9 bases not matched to a gene. Germline values: CDR1 SSHAT, CDR2 FNYEAQ (reference sequence). The CDR3 is 15 residues long. The variable domain in full, completed from reference TRBV7-7 and TRBJ2-3, reads GAGVSQSPRYKVTKRGQDVTLRCDPISSHATLYWYQQALGQGPEFLTYFNYEAQPDKSGLPSDRFSAERPEGSISTLTIQRTEQRDSAMYRCASSRSGGLGDTQYFGPGTRLTVL.

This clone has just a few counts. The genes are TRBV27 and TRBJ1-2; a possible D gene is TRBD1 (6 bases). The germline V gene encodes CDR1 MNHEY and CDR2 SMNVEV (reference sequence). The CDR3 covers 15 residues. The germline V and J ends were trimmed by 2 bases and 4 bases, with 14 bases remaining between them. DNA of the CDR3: TGTGCCAGCAGTTTAGTGGGGGCGCAGGGCTATGGCTACACCTTC. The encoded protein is CASSLVGAQGYGYTF.

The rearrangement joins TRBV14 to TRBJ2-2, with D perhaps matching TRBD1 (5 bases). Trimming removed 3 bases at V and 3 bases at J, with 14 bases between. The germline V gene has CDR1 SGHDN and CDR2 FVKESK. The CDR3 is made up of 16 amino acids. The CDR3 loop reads CASSHLSQGHTGELFF. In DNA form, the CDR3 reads TGTGCCAGCAGCCATCTTAGCCAGGGTCACACCGGGGAGCTGTTTTTT.

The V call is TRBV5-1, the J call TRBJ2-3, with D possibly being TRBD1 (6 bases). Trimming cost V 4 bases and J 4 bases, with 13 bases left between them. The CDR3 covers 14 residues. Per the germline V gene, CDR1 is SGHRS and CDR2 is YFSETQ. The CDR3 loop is CASSQGTGADTQYF. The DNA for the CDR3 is TGCGCCAGCAGCCAGGGGACGGGCGCAGATACGCAGTATTTT.

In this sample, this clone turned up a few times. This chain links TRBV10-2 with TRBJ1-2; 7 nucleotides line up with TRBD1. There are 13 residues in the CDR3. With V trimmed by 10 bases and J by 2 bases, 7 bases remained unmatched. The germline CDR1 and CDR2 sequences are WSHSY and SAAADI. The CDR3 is CATSSTGNYGYTF. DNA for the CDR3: TGCGCCACCTCCTCGACAGGGAACTATGGCTACACCTTC.

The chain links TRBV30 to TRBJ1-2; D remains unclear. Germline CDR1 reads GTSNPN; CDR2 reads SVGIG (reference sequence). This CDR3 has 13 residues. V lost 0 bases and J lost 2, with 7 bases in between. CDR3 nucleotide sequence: TGTGCCTGGAGTGTACTTCGGAACTATGGCTACACCTTC. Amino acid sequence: CAWSVLRNYGYTF.

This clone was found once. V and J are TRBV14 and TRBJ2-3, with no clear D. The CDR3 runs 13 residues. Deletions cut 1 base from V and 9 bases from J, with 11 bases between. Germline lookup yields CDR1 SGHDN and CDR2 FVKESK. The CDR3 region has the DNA TGTGCCAGCAGCCAAGGGGCCCTTGTAACGCAGTATTTT. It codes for CASSQGALVTQYF.

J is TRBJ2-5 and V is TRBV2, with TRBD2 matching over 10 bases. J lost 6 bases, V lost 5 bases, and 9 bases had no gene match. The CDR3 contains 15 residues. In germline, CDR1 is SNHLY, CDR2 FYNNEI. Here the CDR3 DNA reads TGTGCCAGCAGTCAAAGCCTAGCGGGGGTACAGACCCAGTACTTC. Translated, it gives CASSQSLAGVQTQYF.

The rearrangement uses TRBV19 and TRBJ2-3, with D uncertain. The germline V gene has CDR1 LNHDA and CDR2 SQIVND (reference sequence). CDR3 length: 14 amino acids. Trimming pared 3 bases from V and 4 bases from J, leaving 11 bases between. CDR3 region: CASSIRQSADTQYF. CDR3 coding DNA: TGTGCCAGTAGTATTCGTCAGTCCGCAGATACGCAGTATTTT.

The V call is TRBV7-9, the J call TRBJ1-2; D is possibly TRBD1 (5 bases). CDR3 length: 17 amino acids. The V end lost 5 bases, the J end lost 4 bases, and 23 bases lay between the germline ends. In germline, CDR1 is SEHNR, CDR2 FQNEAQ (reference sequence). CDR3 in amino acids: CASSPGFATRGGYGYTF. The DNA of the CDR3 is TGTGCCAGCAGCCCAGGGTTTGCGACTAGGGGAGGCTATGGCTACACCTTC.

The CDR3 here is CATRAGGQFF. DNA of the CDR3: TGTGCCACCCGAGCGGGGGGGCAGTTCTTC. The gene calls are TRBV19 and TRBJ2-1, with 9 bases matching TRBD2. Germline V gene lookup returns CDR1 LNHDA and CDR2 SQIVND (reference sequence). This CDR3 is 10 amino acids long. V dropped 10 bases and J dropped 12; count of bases not matched to a gene: 4.

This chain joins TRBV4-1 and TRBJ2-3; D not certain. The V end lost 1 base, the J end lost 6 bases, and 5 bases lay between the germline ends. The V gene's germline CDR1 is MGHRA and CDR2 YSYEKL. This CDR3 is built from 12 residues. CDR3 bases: TGCGCCAGCAGCCAAGTAGTGGATACGCAGTATTTT. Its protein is CASSQVVDTQYF.

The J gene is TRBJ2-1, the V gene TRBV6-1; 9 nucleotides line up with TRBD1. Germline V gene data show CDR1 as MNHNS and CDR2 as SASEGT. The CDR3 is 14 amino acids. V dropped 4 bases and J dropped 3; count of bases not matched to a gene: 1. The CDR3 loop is CASSGTGVYNEQFF. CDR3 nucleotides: TGTGCCAGCAGTGGGACAGGGGTCTACAATGAGCAGTTCTTC.

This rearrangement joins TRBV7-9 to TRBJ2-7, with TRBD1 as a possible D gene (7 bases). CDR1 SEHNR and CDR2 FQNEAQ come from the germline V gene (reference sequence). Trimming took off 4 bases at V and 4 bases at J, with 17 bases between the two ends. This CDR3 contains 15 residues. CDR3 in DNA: TGTGCCAGCAGCTCCGTCGGAGGGGGCTCATACGAGCAGTACTTC. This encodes CASSSVGGGSYEQYF.

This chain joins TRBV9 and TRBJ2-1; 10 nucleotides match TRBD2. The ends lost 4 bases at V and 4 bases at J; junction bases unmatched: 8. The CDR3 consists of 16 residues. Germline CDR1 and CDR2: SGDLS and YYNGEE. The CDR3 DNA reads TGTGCCAGCAGCATCAGCGGGAGGGCCCCTTACAATGAGCAGTTCTTC. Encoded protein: CASSISGRAPYNEQFF.

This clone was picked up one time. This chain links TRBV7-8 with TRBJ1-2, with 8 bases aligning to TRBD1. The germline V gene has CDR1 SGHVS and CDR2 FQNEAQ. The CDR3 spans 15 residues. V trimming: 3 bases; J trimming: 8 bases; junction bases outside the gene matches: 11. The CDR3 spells CASSLRLGTGDGYTF. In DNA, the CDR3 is TGTGCCAGCAGCTTGAGGTTGGGGACAGGAGACGGCTACACCTTC.

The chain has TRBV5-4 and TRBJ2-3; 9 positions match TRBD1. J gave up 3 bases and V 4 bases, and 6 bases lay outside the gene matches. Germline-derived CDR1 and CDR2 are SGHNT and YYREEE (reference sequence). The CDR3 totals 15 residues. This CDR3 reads CASSPGQGETDTQYF. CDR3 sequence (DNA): TGTGCCAGCAGCCCGGGACAGGGAGAAACAGATACGCAGTATTTT.

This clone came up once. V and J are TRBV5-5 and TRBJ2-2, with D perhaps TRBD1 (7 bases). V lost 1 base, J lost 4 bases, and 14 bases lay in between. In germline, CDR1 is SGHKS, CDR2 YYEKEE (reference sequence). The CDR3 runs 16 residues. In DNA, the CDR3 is TGTGCCAGCAGCTTGTACACCCAGGGGGGCACCGGGGAGCTGTTTTTT. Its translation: CASSLYTQGGTGELFF.

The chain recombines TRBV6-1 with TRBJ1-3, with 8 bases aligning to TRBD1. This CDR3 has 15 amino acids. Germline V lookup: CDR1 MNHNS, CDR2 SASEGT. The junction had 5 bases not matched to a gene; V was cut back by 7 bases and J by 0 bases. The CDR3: CASTAGGHSGNTIYF. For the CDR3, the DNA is TGTGCCAGCACAGCAGGGGGCCACTCTGGAAACACCATATATTTT.

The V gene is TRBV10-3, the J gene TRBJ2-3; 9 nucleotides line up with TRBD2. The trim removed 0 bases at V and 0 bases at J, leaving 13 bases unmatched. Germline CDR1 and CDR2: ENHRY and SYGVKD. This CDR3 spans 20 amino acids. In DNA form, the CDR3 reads TGTGCCATCAGTGAGTCCGGGCGGGAGGGCCAGGAATCTAGCACAGATACGCAGTATTTT. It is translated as CAISESGREGQESSTDTQYF.